Here is one T cell receptor beta chain with its context. Both iRepertoire HTBI primers and Arm-PCR of CDR3 regions were used to build the TCR beta libraries. MiXCR was run by TCRdb on the multiplex PCR reads, yielding one entry per CDR3 protein. The table records hundreds of thousands of distinct CDR3 sequences, around 20% of them present only once. This entry comes from a study of regulatory T cells in long-lasting Graves disease. The time point: persistent/refractory GD, antithyroid drugs over 5 years with positive TRAb. With RNA extracted from PBMCs as input, the TCR library was made. One endocrinology department in Xi'an, China, was where patients came from. Roughly 10 milliliters of peripheral blood were drawn into EDTA tubes. Per the germline V gene, CDR1 is SGHTA and CDR2 is FQGNSA. The ends were cut back, 4 bases at V and 5 bases at J, with 14 bases in the middle. This CDR3 spans 14 amino acids.

The rearrangement joins TRBV7-2 to TRBJ1-1, with D perhaps matching TRBD1 (6 bases). The receptor was isolated from a female donor with Graves disease. The sequences come from peripheral blood mononuclear cells (PBMCs), collected when the disease was refractory, from a patient treated with antithyroid drugs. The CDR3 region has the DNA TGTGCCAGCAGCTCGACAGGATGGGGAACTGAAGCTTTCTTT. Translating gives CASSSTGWGTEAFF.